These 10 T cell receptor beta chains came from one sample sequenced in a study of blood T cell repertoires in COVID-19. TCRdb's copy holds only in-frame clones and misses some; the assay was immunoSEQ multiplex PCR. Here the sample spans over 150,000 clones, 83% being singletons. Sequencing used peripheral blood. These TCRs come from a woman older than 75 with acute or convalescent COVID-19.

This clone was detected a few times. The chain employs TRBV19 and TRBJ2-2, with TRBD1 as a possible D gene (6 bases). V was pared by 6 bases and J by 1 base, with 12 bases between. This CDR3 region has 15 residues. The V gene's germline CDR1 is LNHDA and CDR2 SQIVND (reference sequence). DNA for the CDR3: TGTGCCAGTAGCCGGATGACAGGGAACACCGGGGAGCTGTTTTTT. Protein product: CASSRMTGNTGELFF.

The rearrangement links TRBV28 to TRBJ1-2, with D possibly matching TRBD1 (6 bases). CDR1 is MDHEN and CDR2 is SYDVKM in the germline V gene. The CDR3 covers 16 residues. The V end lost 7 bases, the J end lost 5 bases, and 23 bases lay between the germline ends. CDR3 nucleotides: TGTGCCAGCACCCATGGAGGGGGGGTCGCAAGTTATGGCTACACCTTC. The encoded protein is CASTHGGGVASYGYTF.

The chain links TRBV11-3 to TRBJ1-1, with a possible D match to TRBD1 (5 bases). The V end was cut by 5 bases, the J end by 1 base, with 11 bases between. Germline CDR1 is SGHNT and CDR2 is YENEEA. The CDR3 loop spans 14 amino acids. The CDR3 sequence: CASSPRGGNTEAFF. The CDR3 DNA is TGTGCCAGCAGCCCTCGGGGGGGGAACACTGAAGCTTTCTTT.

The J gene is TRBJ2-2, the V gene TRBV5-1; a possible D gene is TRBD1 (5 bases). CDR3 length equals 17 residues. Germline V CDR1 and CDR2: SGHRS, YFSETQ. V lost 0 bases, J lost 3 bases, and 15 bases lay in between. CDR3 amino acids: CASSLALGQQDTGELFF. CDR3 coding DNA: TGCGCCAGCAGCTTGGCACTGGGGCAGCAAGACACCGGGGAGCTGTTTTTT. Based on the CDR3 plus reference TRBV5-1 and TRBJ2-2, the full variable domain is KAGVTQTPRYLIKTRGQQVTLSCSPISGHRSVSWYQQTPGQGLQFLFEYFSETQRNKGNFPGRFSGRQFSNSRSEMNVSTLELGDSALYLCASSLALGQQDTGELFFGEGSRLTVL.

The rearrangement uses TRBV19 and TRBJ1-3, with TRBD1 matching 7 bases. The junction had 11 bases not matched to a gene; V was cut back by 4 bases and J by 5 bases. This CDR3 has 16 amino acids. CDR1 is LNHDA, CDR2 SQIVND, per germline (reference sequence). The CDR3 here is CASSTPGTATRNTIYF. In DNA, the CDR3 is TGTGCCAGTAGTACCCCAGGGACAGCGACAAGAAACACCATATATTTT.

The J gene is TRBJ1-4, the V gene TRBV5-1; 7 positions agree with TRBD1. The CDR3 is 13 residues long. The germline V gene encodes CDR1 SGHRS and CDR2 YFSETQ. J was trimmed by 6 bases and V by 4 bases; bases with no gene match: 3. The CDR3 loop reads CASSRQGDEKLFF. In nucleotides, the CDR3 is TGCGCCAGCAGCCGACAGGGCGATGAAAAACTGTTTTTT.

V and J are TRBV21-1 and TRBJ1-5. TRBV21-1 is a pseudogene locus. The CDR3 has 22 residues. CDR3 sequence: CASSKPPGVRKQRDIGNQPQHF. The CDR3 bases are TGTGCCAGCAGCAAACCCCCCGGAGTGAGGAAACAACGAGATATAGGCAATCAGCCCCAGCATTTT.

The chain combines TRBV18 with TRBJ2-1; TRBD2 aligns across 8 bases. With V trimmed by 3 bases and J by 5 bases, 9 bases remained unmatched. CDR1 and CDR2 (germline): KGHSH, LQKENI. The CDR3 runs 16 residues. This CDR3 reads CASSPTRLANNNEQFF. The CDR3 DNA sequence: TGTGCCAGCTCACCTACTAGACTAGCGAACAACAATGAGCAGTTCTTC.

This clone appeared once. The chain joins TRBV5-4 to TRBJ1-5; the D is unclear. CDR3 length equals 14 residues. The germline CDR1 and CDR2 sequences are SGHNT and YYREEE (reference sequence). V lost 4 bases and J lost 3, with 11 bases in between. The CDR3 DNA reads as TGTGCCAGCAGCCGTTACGGAGACAATCAGCCCCAGCATTTT. It encodes CASSRYGDNQPQHF.

The chain is built from TRBV30 and TRBJ2-7, with a possible D match to TRBD1 (6 bases). V lost 8 bases, J lost 0 bases, and 23 bases lay in between. Germline V gene lookup returns CDR1 GTSNPN and CDR2 SVGIG (reference sequence). This CDR3 comprises 16 residues. CDR3 DNA sequence: TGTGCCATTAGGGCCCCAGGGGCGATGGGCTCCTACGAGCAGTACTTC. It specifies CAIRAPGAMGSYEQYF.